This entry is about one T cell receptor beta chain. Antigen unknown. The entry originates in a study of T cell responses to AZD1222 COVID-19 vaccine. Germline CDR1 is GTSNPN and CDR2 is SVGIG (reference sequence). The CDR3 loop spans 14 amino acids. Trimming removed 8 bases from V and 1 base from J; junction bases left unmatched: 8. Sequencing used immunoSEQ multiplex PCR; TCRdb keeps in-frame clones, though not all of them. The sample carries about 75,000 clones, around 88% recorded once. Study outcomes and limitations: Increased Spike-specific TCR breadth and depth were observed after two AZD1222 doses. The span of vaccine-associated CD4 TCRs extended across spike, with dominance at 160-218 and 743-854. Clonal diversity was possibly underestimated, and white British individuals and females predominated among donors.

The clonotype originates from an adult who received the MenACWY meningococcal vaccine as a control. The material was peripheral blood, obtained 28 days after the second dose of the MenACWY control vaccine. V and J are TRBV30 and TRBJ2-1; 7 bases match TRBD2. CDR3 sequence (DNA): TGTGCCCCGGATGTGGGGGGGTCCTACAATGAGCAGTTCTTC. Translating it yields CAPDVGGSYNEQFF. The variable domain in full, completed from reference TRBV30 and TRBJ2-1, reads SQTIHQWPATLVQPVGSPLSLECTVEGTSNPNLYWYRQAAGRGLQLLFYSVGIGQISSEVPQNLSASRPQDRQFILSSKKLLLSDSGFYLCAPDVGGSYNEQFFGPGTRLTVL.